The 24 T cell receptor beta chains below were found in one sample sequenced in a study of siplizumab effects on memory and regulatory T cells. Repertoires were generated with immunoSEQ multiplex PCR, while TCRdb's copy carries only in-frame clones and drops some. This table has about 100,000 clones, roughly nine tenths appearing once. Sequenced: CD4+ T cells sorted from blood. The source is a human donor in good health.

The table lists this clone with a count of one. The CDR3 sequence is CASSGYAASGNTIYF. The DNA for the CDR3 is TGTGCCAGCAGCGGATATGCAGCCTCTGGAAACACCATATATTTT. The genes are TRBV7-9 and TRBJ1-3; D unclear. Trimming took 5 bases from V and 0 from J, leaving 11 bases between them. CDR1 and CDR2 (germline): SEHNR, FQNEAQ (reference sequence). The CDR3 has 15 residues.

This sequence joins TRBV28 and TRBJ1-1; unclear D gene. In germline, CDR1 is MDHEN, CDR2 SYDVKM. V gave up 3 bases and J gave up 6 bases, with 23 bases separating them. The length of the CDR3 is 17 residues. Here the CDR3 reads CASSFGVLDRMAAEAFF. The DNA for the CDR3 is TGTGCCAGCAGTTTTGGCGTATTGGACCGGATGGCTGCTGAAGCTTTCTTT.

The chain links TRBV7-6 to TRBJ2-3; 8 bases agree with TRBD1. The ends lost 2 bases at V and 6 bases at J; junction bases unmatched: 7. Per the germline V gene, CDR1 is SGHVS and CDR2 is FNYEAQ. The CDR3 has 15 amino acids. CDR3 nucleotides: TGTGCCAGCAGCTTAAGAGACAGGGGTGCGGATACGCAGTATTTT. Protein product: CASSLRDRGADTQYF. Variable domain in full (rest from reference TRBV7-6 and TRBJ2-3): GAGVSQSPRYKVTKRGQDVALRCDPISGHVSLYWYRQALGQGPEFLTYFNYEAQQDKSGLPNDRFSAERPEGSISTLTIQRTEQRDSAMYRCASSLRDRGADTQYFGPGTRLTVL.

The chain has TRBV5-6 and TRBJ2-1; D gene uncertain. The V gene's germline CDR1 is SGHDT and CDR2 YYEEEE. The CDR3 runs 17 residues. Trimming left V 1 base short and J 3 bases short, with 17 bases between. The CDR3 sequence: CASSLRSRAQNYNEQFF. For the CDR3, the DNA is TGTGCCAGCAGCTTGCGTTCGCGAGCGCAAAACTACAATGAGCAGTTCTTC.

The genes are TRBV19 and TRBJ1-4; no reliable D call. This CDR3 spans 14 amino acids. CDR1 and CDR2 (germline): LNHDA, SQIVND (reference sequence). Trimming left V 6 bases short and J 8 bases short, with 16 bases between. In DNA, the CDR3 is TGTGCCAGTAGGAGTGCGGAAGTTTACGAAAAACTGTTTTTT. Protein: CASRSAEVYEKLFF.

The chain links TRBV28 to TRBJ1-2; possible D gene TRBD1, 5 bases. Looked up from germline, CDR1 is MDHEN and CDR2 is SYDVKM. V lost 7 bases, J lost 5 bases, and 14 bases lay in between. This CDR3 has 13 residues. The CDR3 loop is CASTATELYGYTF. The CDR3, as DNA: TGTGCCAGCACAGCGACAGAGCTTTATGGCTACACCTTC.

The V gene is TRBV5-4, the J gene TRBJ1-2; a weak D match, TRBD1 (6 bases). The length of the CDR3 is 13 residues. Between the trimmed V and J ends, which lost 4 bases and 1 base, there was a span of 8 bases. From germline, CDR1 is SGHNT and CDR2 YYREEE (reference sequence). The CDR3 is CASSQDSNYGYTF. The CDR3 bases are TGTGCCAGCAGCCAGGACAGTAACTATGGCTACACCTTC.

V and J are TRBV7-8 and TRBJ2-5; no clear D gene. V shed 4 bases and J shed 3 bases, with 3 bases lying between them. CDR3 length equals 11 residues. Germline CDR1 and CDR2: SGHVS and FQNEAQ. CDR3 protein: CASSSKETQYF. The CDR3 bases are TGTGCCAGCAGCTCAAAAGAGACCCAGTACTTC.

This chain uses TRBV5-4 with TRBJ1-1; D is unclear. Trimming left V 2 bases short and J 3 bases short, with 14 bases between. Germline V gives CDR1 SGHNT, CDR2 YYREEE (reference sequence). This CDR3 contains 15 residues. CDR3 in DNA: TGTGCCAGCAGCTTATATACCGGACTTCACACTGAAGCTTTCTTT. This gives the protein CASSLYTGLHTEAFF. Together with reference TRBV5-4 and TRBJ1-1, the CDR3 gives the full variable domain: ETGVTQSPTHLIKTRGQQVTLRCSSQSGHNTVSWYQQALGQGPQFIFQYYREEENGRGNFPPRFSGLQFPNYSSELNVNALELDDSALYLCASSLYTGLHTEAFFGQGTRLTVV.

This sequence joins TRBV6-5 and TRBJ1-1, with TRBD1 matching 7 bases. The junction had 5 bases not matched to a gene; V was cut back by 6 bases and J by 7 bases. The CDR3 is made up of 12 amino acids. Germline V lookup: CDR1 MNHEY, CDR2 SVGAGI. DNA of the CDR3: TGTGCCAGCAGGCCTAGGACAGGTGAAGCTTTCTTT. It yields the protein CASRPRTGEAFF.

J is TRBJ2-7 and V is TRBV6-5; 8 nucleotides match TRBD1. Per the germline V gene, CDR1 is MNHEY and CDR2 is SVGAGI. J was trimmed by 5 bases and V by 5 bases; bases with no gene match: 11. This CDR3 is 15 amino acids long. CDR3 bases: TGTGCCAGCAGTGCGAGTGGACAGGGATTCCACGAGCAGTACTTC. Its protein product is CASSASGQGFHEQYF.

V gene TRBV5-1 combines with J gene TRBJ2-1, with D tentatively TRBD1 or TRBD2 (5 bases each). This CDR3 comprises 15 residues. In germline, CDR1 is SGHRS, CDR2 YFSETQ. V lost 4 bases and J 10 bases, leaving 21 bases between the germline ends. The CDR3: CASSLGQLDLGEQFF. Written as DNA, the CDR3 is TGCGCCAGCAGCCTTGGACAACTAGACCTAGGGGAGCAGTTCTTC.

The rearrangement links TRBV6-5 to TRBJ1-1; D is unresolved. Germline V gene sequence: CDR1 MNHEY, CDR2 SVGAGI. The CDR3 contains 12 residues. Deletions cut 5 bases from V and 2 bases from J, with 6 bases between. The CDR3 nucleotides are TGTGCCAGCAGTCGTTTAAACACTGAAGCTTTCTTT. Protein: CASSRLNTEAFF.

V usage is TRBV27 and J usage is TRBJ2-7; TRBD2 matches at 11 bases. This CDR3 contains 16 residues. The germline gives CDR1 MNHEY, CDR2 SMNVEV (reference sequence). V gave up 1 base and J gave up 6 bases; unmatched junction bases: 8. In DNA form, the CDR3 reads TGTGCCAGCAGTTTATGGGGACTAGCGGAGGCCTCCGAGCAGTACTTC. Residues: CASSLWGLAEASEQYF.

The genes are TRBV25-1 and TRBJ2-5; TRBD2 might be the D (6 bases). Germline V lookup: CDR1 MGHDK, CDR2 SYGVNS. The CDR3 is 15 amino acids. V lost 2 bases and J lost 3, with 13 bases in between. CDR3 residues: CASSEGGNTKETQYF. DNA of the CDR3: TGTGCCAGCAGTGAAGGGGGGAATACGAAAGAGACCCAGTACTTC.

This chain connects TRBV28 to TRBJ2-2; D may be TRBD2 (5 bases). The CDR3 is made up of 13 amino acids. The V end was cut by 2 bases, the J end by 6 bases, with 7 bases between. From germline, CDR1 is MDHEN and CDR2 SYDVKM. The CDR3 bases are TGTGCCAGCAGTTTAGGAGGACCCGGGGAGCTGTTTTTT. It translates to CASSLGGPGELFF.

The rearrangement links TRBV11-2 to TRBJ1-5; D is perhaps TRBD1 (5 bases). Trimming cost V 0 bases and J 3 bases, with 15 bases left between them. The CDR3 length is 17 residues. Germline V gives CDR1 SGHAT, CDR2 FQNNGV. This chain's CDR3 is CASSLDRSQGNNQPQHF. Here the CDR3 DNA reads TGTGCCAGCAGCTTAGATAGGTCCCAGGGAAACAATCAGCCCCAGCATTTT.

The chain is built from TRBV5-1 and TRBJ2-5; TRBD2 aligns across 10 bases. In germline, CDR1 is SGHRS, CDR2 YFSETQ. The CDR3 sequence is 19 residues long. J gave up 4 bases and V 0 bases, and 15 bases lay outside the gene matches. The CDR3 protein is CASSLVVGLAGVYGETQYF. The CDR3 DNA follows: TGCGCCAGCAGCTTGGTGGTTGGGCTAGCGGGAGTTTATGGAGAGACCCAGTACTTC.

This clone was observed a handful of times. This sequence joins TRBV29-1 and TRBJ1-1; D is perhaps TRBD1 (5 bases). The V end lost 4 bases, the J end lost 0 bases, and 9 bases lay between the germline ends. The CDR3 spans 13 residues. From germline, CDR1 is SQVTM and CDR2 ANQGSEA. CDR3 residues: CSVGPGLNTEAFF. The CDR3 bases are TGCAGCGTTGGGCCAGGGTTGAACACTGAAGCTTTCTTT.

CDR3 nucleotides: TGTGCCAGCACGCTAGGACTGGCTTCACCCCTCCACTTT. Its translation: CASTLGLASPLHF. V usage is TRBV5-8 and J usage is TRBJ1-6; D is ambiguous. The CDR3 totals 13 residues. Germline V gene data show CDR1 as SGHTS and CDR2 as YDEGEE. V dropped 6 bases and J dropped 9 bases, with 13 bases sitting between them.

This clone was picked up one time. The chain links TRBV4-1 to TRBJ2-1; D is perhaps TRBD1 (7 bases). This CDR3 region has 17 residues. Trimming shortened V by 5 bases and J by 9 bases, and 26 bases separated the two germline ends. Looked up from germline, CDR1 is MGHRA and CDR2 is YSYEKL. CDR3 sequence reads: CASSIRQGGVAYGEQFF. The CDR3 DNA follows: TGCGCCAGCAGCATCCGACAGGGAGGAGTCGCTTACGGTGAGCAGTTCTTC.

The chain combines TRBV27 with TRBJ1-4; D is unclear. The CDR3 has 13 residues. V was shortened by 4 bases and J by 12 bases, with 15 bases between the two germline ends. The germline V gene encodes CDR1 MNHEY and CDR2 SMNVEV (reference sequence). The CDR3 reads CASSYSPGRELFF. The CDR3 DNA reads TGTGCCAGCAGTTACAGCCCCGGGAGGGAACTGTTTTTT.

The chain recombines TRBV6-5 with TRBJ1-2; D is uncertain. Per germline, CDR1 MNHEY and CDR2 SVGAGI. Trimming removed 5 bases from V and 8 bases from J, with 21 bases in between. The CDR3 length is 15 residues. The CDR3 DNA reads as TGTGCCAGCAGTCCTGACCCGACCCTAGGGCGGGGCTACACCTTC. Translation gives CASSPDPTLGRGYTF.

The chain couples TRBV27 to TRBJ2-7, with D possibly matching TRBD1 (5 bases). Trimming stripped 0 bases from V and 3 bases from J, with 12 bases between. Germline loops: CDR1 MNHEY, CDR2 SMNVEV (reference sequence). The CDR3 contains 15 residues. CDR3 DNA sequence: TGTGCCAGCAGTTTATCAAGGGGCCCTTACTACGAGCAGTACTTC. This encodes CASSLSRGPYYEQYF.